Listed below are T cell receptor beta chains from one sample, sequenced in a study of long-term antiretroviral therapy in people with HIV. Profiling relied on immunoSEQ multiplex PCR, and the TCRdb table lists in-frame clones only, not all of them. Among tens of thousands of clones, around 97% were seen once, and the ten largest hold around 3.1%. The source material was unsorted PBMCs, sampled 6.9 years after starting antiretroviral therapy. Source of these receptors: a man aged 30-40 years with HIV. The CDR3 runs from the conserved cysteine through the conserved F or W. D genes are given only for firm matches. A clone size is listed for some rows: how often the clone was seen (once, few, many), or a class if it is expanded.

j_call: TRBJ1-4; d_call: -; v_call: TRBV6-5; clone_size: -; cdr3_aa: CASSPREKLFF; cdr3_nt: TGTGCCAGCAGTCCCAGGGAAAAACTGTTTTTT
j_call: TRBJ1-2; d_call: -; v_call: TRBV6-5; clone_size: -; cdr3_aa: CASSPDANYGYTF; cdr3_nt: TGTGCCAGCAGTCCTGATGCTAACTATGGCTACACCTTC
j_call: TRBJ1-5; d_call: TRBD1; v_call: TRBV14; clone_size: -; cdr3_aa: CASSQTGGSQPQHF; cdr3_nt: TGTGCCAGCAGCCAAACAGGGGGGAGCCAGCCCCAGCATTTT
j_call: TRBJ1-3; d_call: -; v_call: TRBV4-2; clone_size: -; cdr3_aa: CASSPQGGGGNTIYF; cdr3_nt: TGTGCCAGCAGCCCACAGGGAGGCGGCGGAAACACCATATATTTT
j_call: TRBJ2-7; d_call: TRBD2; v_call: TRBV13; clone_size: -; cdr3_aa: CASSFYGGGFYEQYF; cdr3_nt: TGTGCCAGCAGCTTCTACGGGGGGGGGTTTTACGAGCAGTACTTC
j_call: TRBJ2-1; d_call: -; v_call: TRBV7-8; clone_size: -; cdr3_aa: CASSITEYNEQFF; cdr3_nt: TGTGCCAGCAGCATTACAGAGTACAATGAGCAGTTCTTC
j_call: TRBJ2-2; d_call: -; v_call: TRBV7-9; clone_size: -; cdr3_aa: CASSSPVGGNTGELFF; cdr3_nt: TGTGCCAGCAGCTCTCCCGTCGGAGGGAACACCGGGGAGCTGTTTTTT
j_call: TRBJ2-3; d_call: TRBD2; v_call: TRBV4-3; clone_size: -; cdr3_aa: CASSRITGGDTQYF; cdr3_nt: TGCGCCAGCAGCCGAATAACGGGGGGAGATACGCAGTATTTT
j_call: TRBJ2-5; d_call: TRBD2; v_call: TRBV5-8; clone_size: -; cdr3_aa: CASSQGTSGLYQETQYF; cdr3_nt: TGTGCCAGCAGCCAAGGGACTAGCGGGTTGTACCAAGAGACCCAGTACTTC
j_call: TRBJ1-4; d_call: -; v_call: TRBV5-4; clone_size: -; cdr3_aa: CASSGPEGELFF; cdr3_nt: TGTGCCAGCAGCGGGCCCGAGGGGGAACTGTTTTTT
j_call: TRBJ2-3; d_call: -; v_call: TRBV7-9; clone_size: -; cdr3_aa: CASSPRRYGSTDTQYF; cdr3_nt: TGTGCCAGCAGCCCCCGACGCTACGGAAGCACAGATACGCAGTATTTT
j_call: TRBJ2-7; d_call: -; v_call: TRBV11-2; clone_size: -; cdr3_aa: CASSLAGLSYEQYF; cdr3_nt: TGTGCCAGCAGCTTAGCGGGACTGTCCTACGAGCAGTACTTC
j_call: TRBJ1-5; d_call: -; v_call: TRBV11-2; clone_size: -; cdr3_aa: CASSLGDSNQPQHF; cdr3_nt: TGTGCCAGCAGCTTAGGGGATAGCAATCAGCCCCAGCATTTT
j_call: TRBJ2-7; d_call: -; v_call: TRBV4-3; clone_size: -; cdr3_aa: CASSQEVLGSPLHEQYF; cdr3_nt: TGCGCCAGCAGCCAAGAAGTGTTGGGTTCCCCCCTGCACGAGCAGTACTTC
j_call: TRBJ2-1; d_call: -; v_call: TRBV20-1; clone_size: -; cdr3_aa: CSANKGNEQFF; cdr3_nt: TGCAGTGCTAATAAAGGCAATGAGCAGTTCTTC
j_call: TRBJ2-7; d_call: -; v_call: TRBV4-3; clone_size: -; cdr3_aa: CASSQDEASTYEQYF; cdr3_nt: TGCGCCAGCAGCCAAGATGAAGCTTCCACCTACGAGCAGTACTTC
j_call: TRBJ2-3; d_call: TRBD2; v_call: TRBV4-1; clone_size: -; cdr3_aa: CASSGPRGLLAGDPDTQYF; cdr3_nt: TGCGCCAGCAGCGGTCCCCGGGGATTACTAGCGGGAGACCCAGATACGCAGTATTTT
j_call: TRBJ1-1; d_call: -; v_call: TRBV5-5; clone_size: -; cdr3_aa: CASSTLKNTEAFF; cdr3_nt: TGTGCCAGCAGCACTCTCAAGAACACTGAAGCTTTCTTT
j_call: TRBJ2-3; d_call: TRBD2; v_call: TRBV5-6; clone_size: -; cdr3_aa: CASRMGTSGSFGTDTQYF; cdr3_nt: TGTGCCAGCAGGATGGGGACTAGCGGGAGTTTTGGCACAGATACGCAGTATTTT
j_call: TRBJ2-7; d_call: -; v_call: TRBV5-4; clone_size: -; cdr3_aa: CASSLWAHGYEQYF; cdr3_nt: TGTGCCAGCAGCCTTTGGGCCCATGGGTACGAGCAGTACTTC
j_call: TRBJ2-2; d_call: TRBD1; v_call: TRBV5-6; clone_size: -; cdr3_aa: CASSFRQGKGTGELFF; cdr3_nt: TGTGCCAGCAGCTTCCGACAGGGTAAAGGCACCGGGGAGCTGTTTTTT
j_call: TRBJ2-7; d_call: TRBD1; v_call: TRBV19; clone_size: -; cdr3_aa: CASSGTGGYEQYF; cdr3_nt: TGTGCCAGTAGTGGGACAGGCGGTTACGAGCAGTACTTC
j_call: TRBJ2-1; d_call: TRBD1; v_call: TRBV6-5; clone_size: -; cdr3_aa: CASRNRGAYNEQFF; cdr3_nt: TGTGCCAGCAGAAACAGGGGCGCCTACAATGAGCAGTTCTTC
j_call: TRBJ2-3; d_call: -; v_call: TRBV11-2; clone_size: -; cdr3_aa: CASSPNRGFGTDTQYF; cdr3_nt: TGTGCCAGCAGCCCCAATAGGGGGTTTGGCACAGATACGCAGTATTTT
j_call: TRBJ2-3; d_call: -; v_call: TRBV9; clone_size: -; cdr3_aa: CASSPGGERTDTQYF; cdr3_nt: TGTGCCAGCAGCCCCGGCGGAGAGCGGACAGATACGCAGTATTTT
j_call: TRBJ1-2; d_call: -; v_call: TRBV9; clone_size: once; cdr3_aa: CASSSHRGNYGYTF; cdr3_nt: TGTGCCAGCAGCTCCCACCGGGGTAACTATGGCTACACCTTC
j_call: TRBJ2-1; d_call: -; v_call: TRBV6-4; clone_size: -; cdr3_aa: CASTDEQFF; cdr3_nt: TGTGCCAGCACTGATGAGCAGTTCTTC
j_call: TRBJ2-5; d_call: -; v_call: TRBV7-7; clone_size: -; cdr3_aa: CASSSNRDIKETQYF; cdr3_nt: TGTGCTAGCAGCTCCAACCGGGACATTAAAGAGACCCAGTACTTC
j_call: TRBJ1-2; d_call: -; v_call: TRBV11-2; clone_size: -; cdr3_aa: CASSWGGGTGYGYTF; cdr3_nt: TGTGCCAGCAGCTGGGGAGGGGGGACTGGCTATGGCTACACCTTC
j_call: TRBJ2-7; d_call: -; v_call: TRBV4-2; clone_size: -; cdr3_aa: CASSQNRGPYEQYF; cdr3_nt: TGTGCCAGCAGCCAAAATCGGGGCCCCTACGAGCAGTACTTC
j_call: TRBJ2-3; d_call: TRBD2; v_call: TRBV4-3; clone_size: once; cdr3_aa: CASSQGLLAGGSDTQYF; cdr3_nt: TGCGCCAGCAGCCAAGGTTTGCTAGCGGGAGGGTCAGATACGCAGTATTTT
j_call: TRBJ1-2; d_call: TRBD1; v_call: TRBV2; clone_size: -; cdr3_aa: CASTRGGSYYGYTF; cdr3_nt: TGTGCCAGCACCAGGGGGGGCAGCTACTATGGCTACACCTTC
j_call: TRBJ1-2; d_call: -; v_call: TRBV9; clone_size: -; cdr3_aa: CASALDPVTYGYTF; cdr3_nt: TGTGCCAGCGCCTTGGACCCTGTTACTTATGGCTACACCTTC
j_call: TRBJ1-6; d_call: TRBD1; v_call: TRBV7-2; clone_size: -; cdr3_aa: CASSLEARGSNSPLHF; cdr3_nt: TGTGCCAGCAGCTTAGAAGCCAGGGGGTCGAATTCACCCCTCCACTTT
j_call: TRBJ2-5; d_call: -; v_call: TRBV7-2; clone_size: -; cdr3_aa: CASSRLGGETQYF; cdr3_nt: TGTGCCAGCAGCCGCCTCGGGGGAGAGACCCAGTACTTC
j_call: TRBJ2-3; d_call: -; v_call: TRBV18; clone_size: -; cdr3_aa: CASSPSPSSTDTQYF; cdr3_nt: TGTGCCAGCTCACCAAGCCCATCTAGCACAGATACGCAGTATTTT
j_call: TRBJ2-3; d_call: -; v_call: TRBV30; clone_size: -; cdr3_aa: CAWRPVEPPSTDTQYF; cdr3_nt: TGTGCCTGGAGGCCTGTGGAGCCACCTAGCACAGATACGCAGTATTTT
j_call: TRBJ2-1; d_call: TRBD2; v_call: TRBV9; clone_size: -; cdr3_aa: CASSEISGSSYNEQFF; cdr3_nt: TGTGCCAGCAGCGAAATTAGCGGGAGCTCCTACAATGAGCAGTTCTTC
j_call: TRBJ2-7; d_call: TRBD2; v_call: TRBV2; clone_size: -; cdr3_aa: CASSEVGLGGYAYF; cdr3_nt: TGTGCCAGCAGTGAAGTGGGCCTCGGGGGGTATGCGTACTTC